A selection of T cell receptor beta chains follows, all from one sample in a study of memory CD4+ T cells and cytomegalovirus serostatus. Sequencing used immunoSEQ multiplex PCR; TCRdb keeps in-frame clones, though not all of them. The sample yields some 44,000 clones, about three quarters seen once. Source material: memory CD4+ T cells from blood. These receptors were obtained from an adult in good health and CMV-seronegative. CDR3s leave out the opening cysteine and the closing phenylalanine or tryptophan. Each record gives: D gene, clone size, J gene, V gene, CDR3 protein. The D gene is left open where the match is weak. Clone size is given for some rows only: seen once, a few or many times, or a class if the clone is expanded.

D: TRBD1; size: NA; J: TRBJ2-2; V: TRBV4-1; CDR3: ASNYRMLGQLNTGELF
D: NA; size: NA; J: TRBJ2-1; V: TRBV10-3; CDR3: AITTEDRNEQF
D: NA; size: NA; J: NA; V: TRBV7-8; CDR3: ASSPSINEQY
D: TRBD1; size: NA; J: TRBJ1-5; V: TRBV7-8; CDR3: ASSIQTGGFGISNQPQH
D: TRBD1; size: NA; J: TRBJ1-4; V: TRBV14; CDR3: ASSPWTGGNEKLF
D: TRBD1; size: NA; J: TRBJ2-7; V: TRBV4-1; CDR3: ASSPGQVYEQY
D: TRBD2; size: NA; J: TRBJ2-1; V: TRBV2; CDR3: ALTAPTSGDLNEQF
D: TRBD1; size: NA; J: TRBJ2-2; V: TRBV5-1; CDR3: ASSQGQGAGELF
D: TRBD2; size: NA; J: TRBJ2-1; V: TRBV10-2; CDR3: ASSSLAGASYNEQF
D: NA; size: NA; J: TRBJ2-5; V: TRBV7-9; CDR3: ASSLAWTAEYRPGTQY
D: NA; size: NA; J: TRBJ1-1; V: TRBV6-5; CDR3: ASSSGGGIGTEAF
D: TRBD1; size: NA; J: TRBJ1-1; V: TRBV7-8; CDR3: ASSLMSSGGNTEAF
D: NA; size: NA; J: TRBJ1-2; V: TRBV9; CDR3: ASSVSGGGGGYT
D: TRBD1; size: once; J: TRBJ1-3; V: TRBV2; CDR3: ASTRIRTGQSSGNTIY
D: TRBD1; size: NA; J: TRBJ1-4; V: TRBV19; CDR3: ASSKTRDRGEKLF
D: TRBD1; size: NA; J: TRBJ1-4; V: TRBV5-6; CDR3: ASSPGTGRTTNEKLF
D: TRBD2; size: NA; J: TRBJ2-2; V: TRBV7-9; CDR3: ASRSLAGQGTGELF
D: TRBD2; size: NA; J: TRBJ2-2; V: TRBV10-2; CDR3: ASRPGLAGGPGTGELF
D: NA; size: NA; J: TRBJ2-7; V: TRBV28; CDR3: ASTLSGAGYEQY
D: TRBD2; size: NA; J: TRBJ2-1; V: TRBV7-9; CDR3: ASSLAAGGWHEQF
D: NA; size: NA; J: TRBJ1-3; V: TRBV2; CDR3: ASSEKRGNTIY
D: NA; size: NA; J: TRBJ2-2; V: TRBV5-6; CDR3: ASSLQRTVNTGELF
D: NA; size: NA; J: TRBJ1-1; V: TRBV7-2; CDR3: ASSLNPGKNTEAF
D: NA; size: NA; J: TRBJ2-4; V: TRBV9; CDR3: ASSAGQRGGSGNIQY
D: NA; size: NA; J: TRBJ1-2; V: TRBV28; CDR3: ASSLLWGGYT
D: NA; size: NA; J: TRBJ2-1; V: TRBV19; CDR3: ASSTGVTSEQF
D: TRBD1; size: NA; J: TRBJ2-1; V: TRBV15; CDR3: ATSRATGTGHNEQF
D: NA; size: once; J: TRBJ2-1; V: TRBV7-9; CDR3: ASSLPPYNEQF
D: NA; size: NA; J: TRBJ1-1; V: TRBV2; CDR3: ASNRIGGRRF
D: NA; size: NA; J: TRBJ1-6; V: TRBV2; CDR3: ASLLETAYSPLH
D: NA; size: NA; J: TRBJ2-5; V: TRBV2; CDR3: ASGQETQY
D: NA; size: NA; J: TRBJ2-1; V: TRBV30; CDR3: AWNPGTVENEQF
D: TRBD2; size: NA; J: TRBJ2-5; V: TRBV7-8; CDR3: ASRLANSGGRQETQY
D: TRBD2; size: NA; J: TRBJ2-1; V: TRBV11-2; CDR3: ASGLAGTLNEQF
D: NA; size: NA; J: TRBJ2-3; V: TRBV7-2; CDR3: ASSLGPRHTTDTQY
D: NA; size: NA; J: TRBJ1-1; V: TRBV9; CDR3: ASSPRGGLAGTEAF
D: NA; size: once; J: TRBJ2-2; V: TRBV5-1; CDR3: ASRIGTDGELF
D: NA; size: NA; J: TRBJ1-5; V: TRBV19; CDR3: ASNKAGARNQPQH
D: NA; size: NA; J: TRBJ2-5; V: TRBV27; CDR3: ASSFLEGLETQY
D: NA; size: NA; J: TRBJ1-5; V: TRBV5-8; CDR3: ASSPRQYSNQPQH
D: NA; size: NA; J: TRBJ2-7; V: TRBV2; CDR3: ASRADPTPYEQY
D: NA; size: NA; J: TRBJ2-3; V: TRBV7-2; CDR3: ASSFDDGTDTQY
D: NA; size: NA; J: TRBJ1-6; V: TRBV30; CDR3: ACTDQEYAPLH
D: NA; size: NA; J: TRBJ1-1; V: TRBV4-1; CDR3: ASSQAGAEGLTEAF
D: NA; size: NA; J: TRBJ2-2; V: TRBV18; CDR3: ASSPLTGAGTGELF
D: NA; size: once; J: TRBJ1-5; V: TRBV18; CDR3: ASSQGSTNQPQH
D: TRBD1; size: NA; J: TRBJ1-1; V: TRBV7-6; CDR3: ASSRTGKTEAF
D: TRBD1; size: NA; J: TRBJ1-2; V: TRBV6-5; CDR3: ASSYGDRAYLYGYT
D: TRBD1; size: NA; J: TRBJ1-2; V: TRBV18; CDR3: ASSPRGRDSLNYGYT
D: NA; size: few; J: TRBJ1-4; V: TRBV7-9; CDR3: ASSLGQVGEKLF
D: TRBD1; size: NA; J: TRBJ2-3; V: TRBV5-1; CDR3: ASSFGGTGRTDTQY
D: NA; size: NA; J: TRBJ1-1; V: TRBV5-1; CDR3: ASSVNSENTEAF
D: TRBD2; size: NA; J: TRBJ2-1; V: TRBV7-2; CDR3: ASSPQAGFSGNEQF